The sequence of this TCR beta chain was determined in a study of T cell repertoires in cytomegalovirus infection. Background on the study: Both CMV infection and a matching HLA type were indicated by public TCR beta signatures. Study findings and constraints: CMV-specific TCR beta clonotypes restricted by HLA-C were the ones dominating the ex vivo response. Summed frequency of shared TCR beta families picked out CMV carriers who also had the relevant HLA.

TCRdb processed the reads anew with MiXCR; each CDR3 protein has one entry. The sample has about 740,000 distinct CDR3 sequences, roughly 35% seen once; the top ten hold around 2.8%. V lost 11 bases, J lost 3 bases, and 8 bases lay in between. This CDR3 is built from 11 residues. Germline lookup yields CDR1 SGHTA and CDR2 FQGNSA. This clonotype was detected many times. What it binds is unknown. This chain links TRBV7-2 with TRBJ2-1, with D possibly TRBD2 on 6 matching bases. This TCR was recovered from a human donor in good health (CMV status not recorded). Some clones in this sample may be carry-over from other donors' samples. The sequenced sample consisted of PBMCs. The CDR3: CAGGFYNEQFF. The CDR3 DNA sequence: TGTGCCGGAGGGTTCTACAATGAGCAGTTCTTC.